Presented here are 27 T cell receptor beta chains from one specimen sequenced in a study of human T cells and chemical hapten exposure. The sample's time point: pre-sensitization, week 0. Treatment meaning: therapeutic diphenylcyclopropenone sensitization with weekly scalp DPC. TCRdb reprocessed the RACE reads with MiXCR, giving one entry per CDR3 protein. Here the sample spans roughly 250,000 distinct CDR3 sequences, around 9.3% being singletons. Specimen: whole blood, collected in connection with sensitization to the hapten diphenylcyclopropenone (DPC). All receptors come from a woman in her 40s with alopecia areata. Some clones in this sample may be carry-over from other donors' samples.

This rearrangement joins TRBV27 to TRBJ2-1; D is unresolved. This CDR3 comprises 14 residues. In germline, CDR1 is MNHEY, CDR2 SMNVEV (reference sequence). With 2 bases removed from V and 2 bases from J, the gap between germline ends came to 7 bases. CDR3 in DNA: TGTGCCAGCAGTTTACAAGGAGCCTACAATGAGCAGTTCTTC. Protein: CASSLQGAYNEQFF.

This clonotype was observed many times. The chain uses TRBV7-9 and TRBJ2-6; D not certain. V was shortened by 5 bases and J by 2 bases, with 16 bases between the two germline ends. The CDR3 is made up of 17 amino acids. The germline CDR1 and CDR2 sequences are SEHNR and FQNEAQ (reference sequence). CDR3 nucleotide sequence: TGTGCCAGCAGCCCCCCCGGACGGAAAGCTGGGGCCAACGTCCTGACTTTC. It specifies CASSPPGRKAGANVLTF.

This clonotype has just a few counts. The chain has TRBV7-2 and TRBJ2-5; unclear D gene. This CDR3 contains 13 residues. Germline V gene data show CDR1 as SGHTA and CDR2 as FQGNSA. Trimming pared 1 base from V and 2 bases from J, leaving 5 bases between. CDR3 loop: CASSLGVQETQYF. DNA of the CDR3: TGTGCCAGCAGCTTAGGGGTACAAGAGACCCAGTACTTC.

V and J are TRBV6-5 and TRBJ2-4, with unresolved D. CDR1 is MNHEY, CDR2 SVGAGI, per germline. V gave up 2 bases and J gave up 0 bases, with 11 bases separating them. This CDR3 comprises 16 residues. The CDR3 protein is CASSYGQATAKNIQYF. The DNA for the CDR3 is TGTGCCAGCAGTTACGGGCAGGCTACAGCCAAAAACATTCAGTACTTC.

This clonotype was observed a handful of times. The rearrangement uses TRBV9 and TRBJ2-7; weak D call: TRBD1 (7 bases). V was clipped by 2 bases and J by 0 bases, with 15 bases between them. The CDR3 extends over 16 amino acids. Germline lookup yields CDR1 SGDLS and CDR2 YYNGEE. The CDR3 coding sequence is TGTGCCAGCAGCGTGGCCCCAGGGGGGAGCTCCTACGAGCAGTACTTC. It codes for CASSVAPGGSSYEQYF.

This sequence joins TRBV6-5 and TRBJ2-4; a weak D match, TRBD1 (5 bases). V was trimmed by 0 bases and J by 0 bases, leaving 9 bases between them. The CDR3 contains 16 residues. Per the germline V gene, CDR1 is MNHEY and CDR2 is SVGAGI. DNA of the CDR3: TGTGCCAGCAGTTACTCGATGGGGCTAGCCAAAAACATTCAGTACTTC. Translation: CASSYSMGLAKNIQYF.

This clonotype was counted only a few times. The V and J genes are TRBV11-2 and TRBJ2-3, with 10 nucleotides matching TRBD1. Germline loops: CDR1 SGHAT, CDR2 FQNNGV. V shed 5 bases and J 5 bases; nucleotides not matched to a gene: 10. This CDR3 spans 16 amino acids. The CDR3 nucleotides are TGTGCCAGCAGCCGCAGACAGGGGGCATTAGGAGATACGCAGTATTTT. It codes for CASSRRQGALGDTQYF.

This clonotype was picked up a small number of times. V and J are TRBV6-1 and TRBJ2-3; TRBD2 aligns across 8 bases. J gave up 2 bases and V 6 bases, and 10 bases lay outside the gene matches. CDR1 is MNHNS and CDR2 is SASEGT in the germline V gene. The CDR3 loop spans 16 amino acids. CDR3 DNA sequence: TGTGCCAGCAGCATAATAGGAGCGGGAGCCACAGATACGCAGTATTTT. It is translated as CASSIIGAGATDTQYF.

Concerning this clonotype itself: One base away lies a much larger clone, so this may be a sequencing read error. This CDR3 reads CASSYYEQYF. The CDR3 DNA reads as TGTGCCAGCAGTTACTACGAGCAGTACTTC. The rearrangement links TRBV28 to TRBJ2-7; the D is unclear. V shed 4 bases and J shed 3 bases, with 1 base lying between them. From germline, CDR1 is MDHEN and CDR2 SYDVKM. The CDR3 is made up of 10 amino acids.

Ten or more counts support this clonotype. This rearrangement joins TRBV12-3 or TRBV12-4 to TRBJ2-3; 13 bases fit TRBD2. V shed 3 bases, J shed 6 bases, and the junction held 3 bases outside the gene matches. The CDR3 is 15 amino acids. CDR3 protein: CASSFGLAGADTQYF. CDR3 DNA sequence: TGTGCCAGCAGTTTCGGACTAGCGGGAGCCGATACGCAGTATTTT.

Only a few counts were recorded for this clonotype. The J gene is TRBJ2-7, the V gene TRBV20-1; the D is unclear. V lost 1 base and J lost 5, with 9 bases in between. Germline CDR1 and CDR2: DFQATT and SNEGSKA (reference sequence). The CDR3 spans 12 residues. CDR3 coding DNA: TGCAGTGCTAGAGCTTTGGCCCACGAGCAGTACTTC. Its translation is CSARALAHEQYF.

The V call is TRBV20-1, the J call TRBJ2-2, with 11 positions matching TRBD2. This CDR3 is built from 14 residues. Germline loops: CDR1 DFQATT, CDR2 SNEGSKA (reference sequence). Germline trimming cut 6 bases from V and 4 bases from J; bases unmatched to any gene: 4. CDR3 sequence: CSARLAGFTGELFF. The CDR3, as DNA: TGCAGTGCGCGACTAGCGGGATTCACCGGGGAGCTGTTTTTT.

The chain uses TRBV20-1 and TRBJ2-1; D is perhaps TRBD2 (5 bases). This CDR3 has 15 residues. Trimming removed 3 bases from V and 12 bases from J, with 24 bases in between. The V gene's germline CDR1 is DFQATT and CDR2 SNEGSKA (reference sequence). The CDR3 bases are TGCAGTGCTAGTAACCTAGAATTAGAGGGCCCGGGGCAGTTCTTC. As protein: CSASNLELEGPGQFF.

This clonotype was observed many times. This chain joins TRBV5-1 and TRBJ2-1, with 11 bases lining up with TRBD2. Germline-derived CDR1 and CDR2 are SGHRS and YFSETQ. Trimming took 4 bases from V and 7 from J; bases not matched to a gene: 10. The CDR3 totals 16 residues. In DNA, the CDR3 is TGCGCCAGCAGCCCTCCCCTAGCGGGAGGAGGGAATGAGCAGTTCTTC. Translation: CASSPPLAGGGNEQFF.

This clonotype was counted a few times. V gene TRBV6-5 combines with J gene TRBJ1-3; no clear D gene. Germline V gene lookup returns CDR1 MNHEY and CDR2 SVGAGI. Deletions cut 4 bases from V and 0 bases from J, with 7 bases between. CDR3 length: 14 amino acids. CDR3 amino acids: CASSFESSGNTIYF. In DNA form, the CDR3 reads TGTGCCAGCAGTTTTGAGAGCTCTGGAAACACCATATATTTT.

This clonotype occurred many times. The rearrangement joins TRBV11-2 to TRBJ2-3; maybe TRBD2 (5 bases). Trimming shortened V by 9 bases and J by 0 bases, and 10 bases separated the two germline ends. The germline V gene has CDR1 SGHAT and CDR2 FQNNGV. The CDR3 contains 13 residues. The CDR3 coding sequence is TGTGCCAGTAGCGTTACTAGCACAGATACGCAGTATTTT. Protein sequence: CASSVTSTDTQYF.

This clonotype was found a few times. This rearrangement joins TRBV29-1 to TRBJ1-2; 8 bases line up with TRBD1. Per the germline V gene, CDR1 is SQVTM and CDR2 is ANQGSEA. V shed 4 bases, J shed 8 bases, and the junction held 6 bases outside the gene matches. The CDR3 consists of 12 residues. The DNA of the CDR3 is TGCAGCGTTGTGACAGGGGTAAGGGGCTACACCTTC. This translates into CSVVTGVRGYTF.

This clonotype was recorded only once. The rearrangement links TRBV9 to TRBJ2-1; 12 positions match TRBD2. The germline V gene has CDR1 SGDLS and CDR2 YYNGEE. V lost 3 bases to trimming and J lost 9 bases; unmatched junction nucleotides: 7. This CDR3 has 15 amino acids. The CDR3 region is CASSEGLAGLGEQFF. CDR3 in DNA: TGTGCCAGCAGCGAGGGACTAGCGGGTCTCGGTGAGCAGTTCTTC.

This clonotype was seen a few times. CDR3 protein: CASRPPITGQKGLRETQYF. The DNA for the CDR3 is TGTGCCAGCAGACCCCCCATCACTGGACAAAAAGGCCTCCGAGAGACCCAGTACTTC. V and J are TRBV6-2 or TRBV6-3 and TRBJ2-5, with D maybe TRBD1 (5 bases). Deletions cut 6 bases from V and 4 bases from J, with 30 bases between. Germline V gene lookup returns CDR1 MNHEY and CDR2 SVGEGT. This CDR3 has 19 amino acids.

V is TRBV5-3 and J is TRBJ2-3, with no clear D. TRBV5-3 falls under the ORF class, with uncertain function. The length of the CDR3 is 16 residues. V shed 1 base and J shed 2 bases, with 14 bases lying between them. This CDR3 reads CARSLRPRANTDTQYF. The DNA of the CDR3 is TGTGCCAGAAGCTTGCGCCCACGAGCCAACACAGATACGCAGTATTTT.

This clonotype turned up a few times. This chain connects TRBV7-2 to TRBJ2-2; D may be TRBD1 or TRBD2 (5 bases each). The CDR3 sequence is 14 residues long. V was shortened by 5 bases and J by 3 bases, with 10 bases between the two germline ends. Germline V lookup: CDR1 SGHTA, CDR2 FQGNSA. The CDR3 DNA follows: TGTGCCAGCAGCAGTCAGGGAGACACCGGGGAGCTGTTTTTT. Translating gives CASSSQGDTGELFF.

This clonotype has just one count. Given a much more abundant clone one base away, this may be a read error. The chain couples TRBV7-3 to TRBJ1-1, with D perhaps matching TRBD1 (6 bases). Germline V CDR1 and CDR2: SGHTA, FQGTGA. CDR3 length: 13 residues. In nucleotides, the CDR3 is TGTGCCGGCAGCTTATCAGGGGACACTGAAGCTTTCTTT. It yields the protein CAGSLSGDTEAFF.

This clonotype was seen more than once but under ten times. This chain links TRBV20-1 with TRBJ2-1; 10 bases are shared with TRBD2. This CDR3 spans 11 amino acids. Germline CDR1 DFQATT, CDR2 SNEGSKA (reference sequence). Unmatched junction bases numbered 7, after V lost 5 bases and J lost 15 bases. The CDR3 coding sequence is TGCAGTGCTGTTCTAGCGGGAGTAAGGTTCTTC. This codes for CSAVLAGVRFF.

This clonotype was observed a handful of times. This rearrangement joins TRBV12-3 or TRBV12-4 to TRBJ1-1, with 9 positions matching TRBD1. This CDR3 contains 14 residues. The trim removed 6 bases at V and 4 bases at J, leaving 6 bases unmatched. The CDR3 loop reads CASSRTGAGTEAFF. CDR3 sequence (DNA): TGTGCCAGCAGCCGGACAGGGGCCGGCACTGAAGCTTTCTTT.

The J gene is TRBJ2-2, the V gene TRBV20-1; no clear D gene. Looked up from germline, CDR1 is DFQATT and CDR2 is SNEGSKA (reference sequence). The CDR3 has 13 residues. The CDR3 DNA reads as TGCCAGGTTTTAGGTCCGAACACCGGGGAGCTGTTTTTT. It yields the protein CQVLGPNTGELFF.

The rearrangement uses TRBV7-2 and TRBJ2-1, with TRBD1 identical over 7 bases. V gave up 2 bases and J gave up 7 bases; unmatched junction bases: 8. CDR3 length: 15 amino acids. CDR1 is SGHTA and CDR2 is FQGNSA in the germline V gene. The CDR3 sequence is CASSLNPLGQNEQFF. The DNA for the CDR3 is TGTGCCAGCAGCTTAAACCCGTTGGGACAGAATGAGCAGTTCTTC.

This clonotype was counted between two and nine times. The chain's CDR3 is CSARGGLRTSRINEQFF. In DNA, the CDR3 is TGCAGTGCTAGAGGCGGACTCCGGACTAGCCGTATCAATGAGCAGTTCTTC. The chain has TRBV20-1 and TRBJ2-1; 8 bases line up with TRBD2. The J segment lost 6 bases and the V segment lost 1 base, leaving 14 bases of the junction unmatched. The CDR3 length is 17 residues. Germline V gene data show CDR1 as DFQATT and CDR2 as SNEGSKA (reference sequence).